The rows below give T cell receptor beta chains drawn from one sample of a study of beta chain features in type 1 diabetes. Only in-frame clones appear in the TCRdb table, and some are missing; sequencing was by immunoSEQ multiplex PCR. Counted here are some 500,000 clones, roughly an eighth occurring once; the ten biggest clones make up roughly 0.046%. The sequenced sample consisted of naive CD4+ T cells from blood. These TCRs come from a woman aged 18-30 years in good health. Both conserved end residues are part of each CDR3. A D gene is named only where the DNA matches it firmly. Clone size is given for some rows only: seen once, a few or many times, or a class if the clone is expanded.

v_call: TRBV27; j_call: TRBJ1-5; d_call: -; clone_size: -; cdr3_nt: TGTGCCAGCAGTTCCCAGGGTTCTCGGCAGCCCCAGCATTTT; cdr3_aa: CASSSQGSRQPQHF
v_call: TRBV13; j_call: TRBJ2-7; d_call: -; clone_size: few; cdr3_nt: TGTGCCAGCAGCTTAGGCATAAGAACATACGAGCAGTACTTC; cdr3_aa: CASSLGIRTYEQYF
v_call: TRBV9; j_call: TRBJ2-1; d_call: -; clone_size: -; cdr3_nt: TGTGCCAGCAGCGTGTCGGCTTACAATGAGCAGTTCTTC; cdr3_aa: CASSVSAYNEQFF
v_call: TRBV4-3; j_call: TRBJ1-2; d_call: -; clone_size: -; cdr3_nt: TGCGCCAGCAGCCATCATACGGTTGCTAACTATGGCTACACCTTC; cdr3_aa: CASSHHTVANYGYTF
v_call: TRBV19; j_call: TRBJ2-1; d_call: -; clone_size: few; cdr3_nt: TGTGCCAGTACCAAAGGAGAACCCTACAATGAGCAGTTCTTC; cdr3_aa: CASTKGEPYNEQFF
v_call: TRBV28; j_call: TRBJ1-4; d_call: -; clone_size: few; cdr3_nt: TGTGCCAGCAGTTTATCGACACTAAGGGAAAAACTGTTTTTT; cdr3_aa: CASSLSTLREKLFF
v_call: TRBV9; j_call: TRBJ2-5; d_call: TRBD2; clone_size: -; cdr3_nt: TGTGCCAGCAGCGGGGGACTAGCGGGAGCTGAGACCCAGTACTTC; cdr3_aa: CASSGGLAGAETQYF
v_call: TRBV5-4; j_call: TRBJ2-1; d_call: -; clone_size: -; cdr3_nt: TGTGCCAGCAGCTCAATCGGGAAGGGGGACGCCGACAATGAGCAGTTCTTC; cdr3_aa: CASSSIGKGDADNEQFF
v_call: TRBV19; j_call: TRBJ1-2; d_call: -; clone_size: few; cdr3_nt: TGTGCCAGTAGTATCGGCGTGCGAGGACCCTATGGCTACACCTTC; cdr3_aa: CASSIGVRGPYGYTF
v_call: TRBV7-2; j_call: TRBJ2-3; d_call: TRBD2; clone_size: -; cdr3_nt: TGTGCCAGCAGCTTAAAGCGGGGGCAGGCAGATACGCAGTATTTT; cdr3_aa: CASSLKRGQADTQYF
v_call: TRBV2; j_call: TRBJ2-4; d_call: -; clone_size: -; cdr3_nt: TGTGCCAGCAGTTCCCCGGGACCTGCCAAAAACATTCAGTACTTC; cdr3_aa: CASSSPGPAKNIQYF
v_call: TRBV29-1; j_call: TRBJ2-7; d_call: TRBD2; clone_size: -; cdr3_nt: TGCAGCGTTGGGGGACTAGCGGGAGGTACGTCCTACGAGCAGTACTTC; cdr3_aa: CSVGGLAGGTSYEQYF
v_call: TRBV9; j_call: TRBJ2-7; d_call: TRBD1; clone_size: few; cdr3_nt: TGTGCCAGCAGCGTAGAGGACAGGGTACGCGAGCAGTACTTC; cdr3_aa: CASSVEDRVREQYF
v_call: TRBV5-6; j_call: TRBJ2-5; d_call: -; clone_size: few; cdr3_nt: TGTGCCAGCAGCTTGCCGCCAGGGGAAGAGACCCAGTACTTC; cdr3_aa: CASSLPPGEETQYF
v_call: TRBV29-1; j_call: TRBJ2-1; d_call: TRBD2; clone_size: few; cdr3_nt: TGCAGCGCCCGGGGAGTAGCGGGAAGCAATGAGCAGTTCTTC; cdr3_aa: CSARGVAGSNEQFF
v_call: TRBV6-5; j_call: TRBJ2-3; d_call: -; clone_size: -; cdr3_nt: TGTGCCAGCAGTGAGCTCCTCACAGATACGCAGTATTTT; cdr3_aa: CASSELLTDTQYF
v_call: TRBV15; j_call: TRBJ1-1; d_call: -; clone_size: few; cdr3_nt: TGTGCCACCAGCAGAGATCCGGGCCCGAACACTGAAGCTTTCTTT; cdr3_aa: CATSRDPGPNTEAFF
v_call: TRBV28; j_call: TRBJ2-5; d_call: -; clone_size: -; cdr3_nt: TGTGCCAGCAGTGTAGGGGGGCAAGAGACCCAGTACTTC; cdr3_aa: CASSVGGQETQYF
v_call: TRBV7-3; j_call: TRBJ2-7; d_call: TRBD2; clone_size: few; cdr3_nt: TGTGCCAGCAGCTTAAGGGCTAGCGGGACCGACGAGCAGTACTTC; cdr3_aa: CASSLRASGTDEQYF
v_call: TRBV4-1; j_call: TRBJ2-5; d_call: TRBD2; clone_size: -; cdr3_nt: TGCGCCAGCAGTAGAAGCGGGGACCAAGAGACCCAGTACTTC; cdr3_aa: CASSRSGDQETQYF
v_call: TRBV9; j_call: TRBJ2-5; d_call: TRBD2; clone_size: -; cdr3_nt: TGTGCCAGCAGCGCCGGACTAGCGGGGATGAGAGAGACCCAGTACTTC; cdr3_aa: CASSAGLAGMRETQYF
v_call: TRBV29-1; j_call: TRBJ2-3; d_call: -; clone_size: few; cdr3_nt: TGCAGCGTTGTTGGGGGCGGAGAGACAGATACGCAGTATTTT; cdr3_aa: CSVVGGGETDTQYF
v_call: TRBV2; j_call: TRBJ1-2; d_call: -; clone_size: few; cdr3_nt: TGTGCCAGCAGGGACAGTAACTATGGCTACACCTTC; cdr3_aa: CASRDSNYGYTF
v_call: TRBV9; j_call: TRBJ1-2; d_call: TRBD1; clone_size: few; cdr3_nt: TGTGCCAGCAGCGTAGAACAGGGGAACTATGGCTACACCTTC; cdr3_aa: CASSVEQGNYGYTF
v_call: TRBV7-2; j_call: TRBJ1-6; d_call: TRBD1; clone_size: few; cdr3_nt: TGTGCCAGCAGCTTAGGGACAGGGAATTCACCCCTCCACTTT; cdr3_aa: CASSLGTGNSPLHF
v_call: TRBV19; j_call: TRBJ2-7; d_call: -; clone_size: few; cdr3_nt: TGTGCCAGTACTACCCAGAAGGGGTATGTCGACGAGCAGTACTTC; cdr3_aa: CASTTQKGYVDEQYF
v_call: TRBV29-1; j_call: TRBJ2-1; d_call: -; clone_size: -; cdr3_nt: TGCAGCGCCATCCGGGACTCCAATGAGCAGTTCTTC; cdr3_aa: CSAIRDSNEQFF
v_call: TRBV2; j_call: TRBJ2-5; d_call: -; clone_size: few; cdr3_nt: TGTGCCAGCAGTGACCAGGGGGAGACCCAGTACTTC; cdr3_aa: CASSDQGETQYF
v_call: TRBV27; j_call: TRBJ1-6; d_call: TRBD1; clone_size: few; cdr3_nt: TGTGCCAGCAAACTACAGGGGGTTAGGTCACCCCTCCACTTT; cdr3_aa: CASKLQGVRSPLHF
v_call: TRBV5-1; j_call: TRBJ2-3; d_call: TRBD2; clone_size: -; cdr3_nt: TGCGCCAGCAGCTTGAAGTCTAGCGGGGGCCCAGATACGCAGTATTTT; cdr3_aa: CASSLKSSGGPDTQYF
v_call: TRBV27; j_call: TRBJ2-5; d_call: TRBD2; clone_size: few; cdr3_nt: TGTGCCAGCAGAAGAATACGACTAGCGGGAGAGGGGATAGGAGAGACCCAGTACTTC; cdr3_aa: CASRRIRLAGEGIGETQYF
v_call: TRBV29-1; j_call: TRBJ1-1; d_call: TRBD1; clone_size: -; cdr3_nt: TGCAGCGCCCTTGGACAGGGAGTCACTGAAGCTTTCTTT; cdr3_aa: CSALGQGVTEAFF
v_call: TRBV29-1; j_call: TRBJ2-3; d_call: -; clone_size: -; cdr3_nt: TGCAGCGTTGTCGGGGGCACAGATACGCAGTATTTT; cdr3_aa: CSVVGGTDTQYF
v_call: TRBV29-1; j_call: TRBJ1-1; d_call: -; clone_size: few; cdr3_nt: TGCAGCGTTGAAGTCCACGGTTCGCACACTGAAGCTTTCTTT; cdr3_aa: CSVEVHGSHTEAFF
v_call: TRBV18; j_call: TRBJ1-1; d_call: -; clone_size: few; cdr3_nt: TGTGCCAGCTCACCACTCCTGCCGGATATGAACACTGAAGCTTTCTTT; cdr3_aa: CASSPLLPDMNTEAFF
v_call: TRBV9; j_call: TRBJ2-7; d_call: TRBD2; clone_size: few; cdr3_nt: TGTGCCAGCAGCCGTGGACTAGCGGAAACCTACGAGCAGTACTTC; cdr3_aa: CASSRGLAETYEQYF
v_call: TRBV7-9; j_call: TRBJ1-5; d_call: -; clone_size: -; cdr3_nt: TGTGCCAGCAGCCCTAAGACAGAAGGCAATCAGCCCCAGCATTTT; cdr3_aa: CASSPKTEGNQPQHF